These 23 T cell receptor beta chains were sequenced from one sample in a study of T cells of healthy individuals. One entry per CDR3 protein results from TCRdb running MiXCR on the 5' RACE reads. The sample lists about 96,000 distinct CDR3 sequences; under 20% were seen once. The receptors were sampled from a human donor in good health.

CDR3 nucleotide sequence: TGTGCCAGCAGTTTATACCGCGGGGGGTCCAACTCCGAGCAGTACTTC. Its protein product is CASSLYRGGSNSEQYF. V gene TRBV28 combines with J gene TRBJ2-7, with 8 bases matching TRBD2. There are 16 residues in the CDR3. Germline trimming cut 1 base from V and 6 bases from J; bases unmatched to any gene: 11. Germline V gene data show CDR1 as MDHEN and CDR2 as SYDVKM.

This clonotype was observed a few times. The V and J genes are TRBV20-1 and TRBJ2-3; D is unclear. V was cut by 1 base and J by 0 bases, with 11 bases left in between. CDR3 length equals 15 residues. CDR1 and CDR2 from the germline V gene are DFQATT and SNEGSKA (reference sequence). CDR3 protein: CSARGPFSSTDTQYF. In DNA, the CDR3 is TGCAGTGCTAGAGGCCCCTTTTCTAGCACAGATACGCAGTATTTT.

In this sample, this clonotype turned up a few times. The V gene is TRBV28, the J gene TRBJ1-5; no reliable D call. The germline V gene encodes CDR1 MDHEN and CDR2 SYDVKM. Trimming left V 3 bases short and J 5 bases short, with 11 bases between. The CDR3 is 14 residues long. CDR3 DNA sequence: TGTGCCAGCAGTTTGGTGGTGAACCATCAGCCCCAGCATTTT. Its protein product is CASSLVVNHQPQHF.

This clonotype occurred many times. This chain uses TRBV7-6 with TRBJ1-6; possible D gene TRBD1, 5 bases. The CDR3 totals 14 residues. Germline loops: CDR1 SGHVS, CDR2 FNYEAQ. The V end lost 1 base, the J end lost 8 bases, and 9 bases lay between the germline ends. The CDR3 nucleotides read TGTGCCAGCAGCTTAGGGGGGGTGGATTCACCCCTCCACTTT. It encodes CASSLGGVDSPLHF.

This clonotype was counted a few times. The J gene is TRBJ2-2, the V gene TRBV4-3, with D possibly TRBD2 on 5 matching bases. Looked up from germline, CDR1 is LGHNA and CDR2 is YSLEER. The CDR3 covers 13 residues. V gave up 2 bases and J gave up 7 bases, with 8 bases separating them. CDR3 in amino acids: CASSQRAGGELFF. In DNA form, the CDR3 reads TGCGCCAGCAGCCAAAGGGCGGGCGGGGAGCTGTTTTTT.

The chain carries TRBV20-1 and TRBJ2-5; 11 bases match TRBD1. The CDR3 runs 15 residues. The germline CDR1 and CDR2 sequences are DFQATT and SNEGSKA (reference sequence). With 3 bases clipped from V and 4 bases from J, the junction kept 7 bases outside the gene matches. This CDR3 reads CSASSWGQGGETQYF. DNA for the CDR3: TGCAGTGCTAGTAGTTGGGGACAGGGGGGAGAGACCCAGTACTTC.

In this sample, this clonotype turned up a few times. The chain joins TRBV4-2 to TRBJ1-1; 9 bases match TRBD1. From germline, CDR1 is LGHNA and CDR2 YNFKEQ. The CDR3 runs 15 residues. Trimming at V came to 5 bases and at J to 5 bases, leaving 9 bases not matched to a gene. CDR3 in DNA: TGTGCCAGCAGCACCCAGGACAGGGGTGGGACTGAAGCTTTCTTT. Its translation is CASSTQDRGGTEAFF.

This clonotype appeared a single time. V gene TRBV20-1 combines with J gene TRBJ2-1; 10 nucleotides match TRBD2. The CDR3 is made up of 15 amino acids. Germline CDR1 reads DFQATT; CDR2 reads SNEGSKA (reference sequence). Trimming cost V 6 bases and J 6 bases; bases outside gene matches: 11. CDR3 coding DNA: TGCAGTGCGCCGAACTGGCCTAGCGGGGGCAATGAGCAGTTCTTC. This encodes CSAPNWPSGGNEQFF.

V is TRBV20-1 and J is TRBJ2-1; TRBD1 matches at 8 bases. The CDR3 consists of 13 residues. The V segment lost 4 bases and the J segment 6 bases; nucleotides outside the gene matches: 5. Per the germline V gene, CDR1 is DFQATT and CDR2 is SNEGSKA (reference sequence). CDR3 region: CSANRGYVNEQFF. The CDR3 region has the DNA TGCAGTGCTAACAGGGGGTATGTCAATGAGCAGTTCTTC.

This clonotype was found a few times. The chain recombines TRBV11-2 with TRBJ1-1; D not resolved. V was cut by 4 bases and J by 1 base, with 10 bases left in between. CDR3 size: 14 residues. The germline V gene encodes CDR1 SGHAT and CDR2 FQNNGV. CDR3 sequence: CASSSWTGNTEAFF. CDR3 DNA sequence: TGTGCCAGCAGCTCCTGGACGGGGAACACTGAAGCTTTCTTT.

There are a few counts of this clonotype. The chain couples TRBV4-1 to TRBJ2-1; TRBD2 matches 8 bases. The V segment lost 1 base and the J segment 6 bases; nucleotides outside the gene matches: 5. Germline CDR1 MGHRA, CDR2 YSYEKL. The CDR3 runs to 15 residues. The CDR3 region has the DNA TGCGCCAGCAGCCAAGCCCAGCGGGGGCGCAATGAGCAGTTCTTC. Protein: CASSQAQRGRNEQFF.

This clonotype appeared many times. The rearrangement uses TRBV24-1 and TRBJ1-4; D unresolved. CDR1 KGHDR and CDR2 SFDVKD come from the germline V gene. This CDR3 has 14 residues. With 1 base removed from V and 8 bases from J, the gap between germline ends came to 10 bases. For the CDR3, the DNA is TGTGCCACCAGTGATTTTACCAGGCCCGAAAAACTGTTTTTT. This encodes CATSDFTRPEKLFF.

This clonotype was counted once. Sequence at one end of the junction differs from germline and may be a read error. This rearrangement joins TRBV7-8 to TRBJ1-5; D unresolved. Per germline, CDR1 SGHVS and CDR2 FQNEAQ. There are 14 residues in the CDR3. CDR3 sequence: CASTLGNSNQPQHF. DNA for the CDR3: TGTGCCAGCACCTTAGGGAATAGCAATCAGCCCCAGCATTTT.

This clonotype was seen more than once but under ten times. The V gene is TRBV28, the J gene TRBJ2-7; 7 bases are shared with TRBD1. Germline V CDR1 and CDR2: MDHEN, SYDVKM. This CDR3 comprises 15 residues. After removal of 6 bases from V and 0 bases from J, the junction contained 8 bases not matched to a gene. CDR3 in amino acids: CASRGLGTVSYEQYF. CDR3 nucleotide sequence: TGTGCCAGCAGGGGGCTGGGGACAGTCTCCTACGAGCAGTACTTC.

This clonotype showed up just a few times. This chain joins TRBV28 and TRBJ2-2; no clear D. Germline V CDR1 and CDR2: MDHEN, SYDVKM. This CDR3 region has 14 residues. Trimming left V 8 bases short and J 6 bases short, with 16 bases between. The CDR3, as DNA: TGTGCCAGCTCAGGTCCCTTGTCGGCCGGGGAGCTGTTTTTT. Protein: CASSGPLSAGELFF.

This clonotype was counted many times. The chain has TRBV7-2 and TRBJ2-4; D unclear. CDR1 SGHTA and CDR2 FQGNSA come from the germline V gene. V lost 3 bases and J 9 bases, leaving 9 bases between the germline ends. CDR3 length equals 12 residues. For the CDR3, the DNA is TGTGCCAGCAGCTTTAAAGGTGGCATTCAGTACTTC. This gives the protein CASSFKGGIQYF.

This clonotype turned up a few times. This chain uses TRBV4-1 with TRBJ1-4; D is unresolved. Germline assignment: CDR1 MGHRA and CDR2 YSYEKL. With 2 bases removed from V and 5 bases from J, the gap between germline ends came to 12 bases. There are 15 residues in the CDR3. CDR3 protein: CASSQSQVLNEKLFF. The CDR3 DNA reads as TGCGCCAGCAGCCAATCCCAGGTCCTCAATGAAAAACTGTTTTTT.

A few counts support this clonotype. The chain employs TRBV20-1 and TRBJ1-2; D is ambiguous. Trimming took off 2 bases at V and 4 bases at J, with 8 bases between the two ends. The CDR3 consists of 12 residues. CDR1 is DFQATT, CDR2 SNEGSKA, per germline (reference sequence). The DNA of the CDR3 is TGCAGTGCTAGAACCCCACCCTATGGCTACACCTTC. Its translation: CSARTPPYGYTF.

This clonotype has just a few counts. The gene calls are TRBV12-3 or TRBV12-4 and TRBJ2-7, with 8 bases identical to TRBD2. V shed 1 base and J 3 bases; nucleotides not matched to a gene: 2. This CDR3 is 14 amino acids long. The chain's CDR3 is CASSLDGGVYEQYF. The DNA of the CDR3 is TGTGCCAGCAGTTTAGACGGGGGGGTCTACGAGCAGTACTTC.

This clonotype has a handful of counts. The V call is TRBV6-2 or TRBV6-3, the J call TRBJ2-3, with 7 bases lining up with TRBD2. This CDR3 is built from 14 residues. The germline CDR1 and CDR2 sequences are MNHEY and SVGEGT. The V and J ends lost 6 bases and 4 bases, in that order; junction bases with no gene match: 7. Here the CDR3 reads CASSRGGDADTQYF. The CDR3 DNA reads as TGTGCCAGCAGCCGCGGGGGAGATGCAGATACGCAGTATTTT.

The V and J genes are TRBV5-1 and TRBJ2-2; D may be TRBD1 (6 bases). Germline-derived CDR1 and CDR2 are SGHRS and YFSETQ. The CDR3 runs to 14 residues. V dropped 2 bases and J dropped 4 bases, with 9 bases sitting between them. This CDR3 reads CASSFGDTTGELFF. The CDR3 DNA sequence: TGCGCCAGCAGCTTCGGGGACACCACCGGGGAGCTGTTTTTT.

At least ten counts were recorded for this clonotype. The V and J genes are TRBV5-1 and TRBJ1-5; D is uncertain. This CDR3 region has 11 residues. V was shortened by 3 bases and J by 3 bases, with 1 base between the two germline ends. CDR1 is SGHRS and CDR2 is YFSETQ in the germline V gene. CDR3 nucleotides: TGCGCCAGCAGCTACAATCAGCCCCAGCATTTT. This translates into CASSYNQPQHF.

This clonotype was seen only a few times. This chain joins TRBV7-9 and TRBJ2-7; D may be TRBD2 (5 bases). V was trimmed by 0 bases and J by 1 base, leaving 10 bases between them. Germline lookup yields CDR1 SEHNR and CDR2 FQNEAQ (reference sequence). The CDR3 length is 15 residues. The CDR3 is CASSLAGRTSYEQYF. CDR3 sequence (DNA): TGTGCCAGCAGCTTAGCCGGACGGACTTCCTACGAGCAGTACTTC. Drawing the rest from reference TRBV7-9 and TRBJ2-7, the complete variable domain is DTGVSQNPRHKITKRGQNVTFRCDPISEHNRLYWYRQTLGQGPEFLTYFQNEAQLEKSRLLSDRFSAERPKGSFSTLEIQRTEQGDSAMYLCASSLAGRTSYEQYFGPGTRLTVT.